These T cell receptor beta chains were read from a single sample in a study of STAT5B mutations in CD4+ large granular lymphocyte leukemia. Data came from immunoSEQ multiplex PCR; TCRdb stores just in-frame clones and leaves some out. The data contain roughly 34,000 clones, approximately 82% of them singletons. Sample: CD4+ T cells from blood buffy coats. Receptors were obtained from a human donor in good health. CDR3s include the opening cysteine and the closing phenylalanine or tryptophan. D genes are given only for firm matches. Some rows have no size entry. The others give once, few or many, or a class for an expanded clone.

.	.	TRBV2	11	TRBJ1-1	CASSEWSVGFF	TGTGCCAGCAGTGAATGGTCCGTGGGTTTCTTT
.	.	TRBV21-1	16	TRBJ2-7	CASGPYRDRGFYEQYF	TGTGCCAGCGGACCGTACCGGGACAGGGGCTTCTACGAGCAGTACTTC
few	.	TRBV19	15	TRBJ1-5	CASSMGHLGYQPQHF	TGTGCCAGTAGCATGGGACACCTAGGGTATCAGCCCCAGCATTTT
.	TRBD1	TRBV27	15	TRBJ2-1	CASTLGQGVVGEQFF	TGTGCCAGCACTTTGGGACAGGGGGTGGTGGGTGAGCAGTTCTTC
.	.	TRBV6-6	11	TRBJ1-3	CASNRGYTIYF	TGTGCCAGCAATAGGGGGTACACCATATATTTT
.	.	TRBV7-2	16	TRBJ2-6	CASSLGQVAGANVLTF	TGTGCCAGCAGCTTAGGACAGGTCGCCGGGGCCAACGTCCTGACTTTC
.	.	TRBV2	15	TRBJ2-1	CASSLGGGRVNEQFF	TGTGCCAGCAGTCTAGGGGGGGGTAGGGTCAATGAGCAGTTCTTC
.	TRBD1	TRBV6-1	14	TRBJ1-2	CAIQDRGRGDGYTF	TGTGCCATCCAGGACAGGGGACGTGGGGATGGCTACACCTTC
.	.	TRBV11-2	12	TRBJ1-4	CASSLVMEKLFF	TGTGCCAGCAGCTTAGTGATGGAAAAACTGTTTTTT
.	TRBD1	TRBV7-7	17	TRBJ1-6	CASSPHGDRVGNSPLHF	TGTGCTAGCAGCCCACACGGGGACAGGGTGGGTAATTCACCCCTCCACTTT
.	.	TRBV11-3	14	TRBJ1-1	CASSQGGGLAEAFF	TGTGCCAGCAGCCAGGGAGGGGGATTGGCTGAAGCTTTCTTT
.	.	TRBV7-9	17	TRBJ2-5	CASSDNLRGGVMETQYF	TGTGCCAGCAGCGACAACCTCAGGGGGGGGGTGATGGAGACCCAGTACTTC
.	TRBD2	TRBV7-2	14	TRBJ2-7	CASRPTSASYEQYF	TGTGCCAGCAGACCTACTAGCGCCTCCTACGAGCAGTACTTC
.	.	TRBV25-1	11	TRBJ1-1	CASQKNTEAFF	TGTGCCAGCCAGAAGAACACTGAAGCTTTCTTT
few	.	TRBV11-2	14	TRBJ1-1	CASSLDRASTEAFF	TGTGCCAGCAGCTTAGACAGGGCGAGCACTGAAGCTTTCTTT
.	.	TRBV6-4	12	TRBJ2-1	CASPGLYNEQFF	TGTGCCAGCCCCGGACTCTACAATGAGCAGTTCTTC
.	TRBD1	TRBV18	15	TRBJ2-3	CASSLIQGAQDTQYF	TGTGCCAGCTCACTCATACAGGGGGCACAAGATACGCAGTATTTT
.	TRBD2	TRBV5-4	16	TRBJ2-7	CASSLQLAAASYEQYF	TGTGCCAGCAGCTTACAACTAGCGGCAGCCTCCTACGAGCAGTACTTC
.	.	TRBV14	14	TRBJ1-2	CASSQAGNYYGYTF	TGTGCCAGCAGCCAAGCCGGCAACTACTATGGCTACACCTTC
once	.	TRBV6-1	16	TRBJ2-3	CASSEQPGTSTDTQYF	TGTGCCAGCAGTGAACAACCCGGGACTAGCACAGATACGCAGTATTTT
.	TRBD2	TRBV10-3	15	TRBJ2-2	CAISELAGVAGELFF	TGTGCCATCAGTGAACTAGCGGGAGTGGCCGGGGAGCTGTTTTTT
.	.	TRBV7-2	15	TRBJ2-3	CASSSDRRSTDTQYF	TGTGCCAGCAGCTCTGACAGGCGTAGCACAGATACGCAGTATTTT
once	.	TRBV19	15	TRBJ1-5	CASSIEGGDSQPQHF	TGTGCCAGTAGTATAGAAGGGGGGGATAGTCAGCCCCAGCATTTT
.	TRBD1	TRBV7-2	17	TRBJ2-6	CASTSDRGLSGANVLTF	TGTGCCAGCACCTCAGACAGGGGGCTATCTGGGGCCAACGTCCTGACTTTC
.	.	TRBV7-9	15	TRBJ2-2	CASRISGVGTGELFF	TGTGCCAGCAGAATATCCGGGGTGGGCACCGGGGAGCTGTTTTTT
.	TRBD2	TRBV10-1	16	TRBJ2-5	CASSPSGSPTGETQYF	TGCGCCAGCAGCCCGAGCGGGAGCCCGACGGGGGAGACCCAGTACTTC
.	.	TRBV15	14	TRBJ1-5	CATSRDRSNQPQHF	TGTGCCACCAGCAGAGACAGGTCCAATCAGCCCCAGCATTTT
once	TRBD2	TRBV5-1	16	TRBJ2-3	CASSLRLAGGTDTQYF	TGCGCCAGCAGCTTGAGGCTAGCGGGAGGCACAGATACGCAGTATTTT
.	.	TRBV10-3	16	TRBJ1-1	CAISEEYRNLNTEAFF	TGTGCCATCAGTGAGGAGTACAGGAACCTGAACACTGAAGCTTTCTTT
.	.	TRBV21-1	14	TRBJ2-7	CASSKYAGTWEQYF	TGTGCCAGCAGCAAATACGCGGGTACATGGGAGCAGTACTTC
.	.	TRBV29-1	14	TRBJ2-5	CSVGPGLRQETQYF	TGCAGCGTTGGCCCAGGGTTGCGACAAGAGACCCAGTACTTC
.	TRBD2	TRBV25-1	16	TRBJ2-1	CASSESSGRAYNEQFF	TGTGCCAGCAGTGAATCTAGCGGGAGGGCTTACAATGAGCAGTTCTTC
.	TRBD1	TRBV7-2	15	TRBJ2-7	CASSLAGTGGYEQYF	TGTGCCAGCAGCTTAGCCGGGACAGGCGGCTACGAGCAGTACTTC